This T cell receptor beta chain is from a study of control samples from healthy donors and cancer patients (dated by TCRdb to the early 2020s). Trimming takes 0 bases from V and 3 bases from J, and the germline ends sit 9 bases apart. The CDR3 sequence holds 15 residues, the cysteine and phenylalanine included. Just the 45-base CDR3 DNA is kept, in frame starting at base 1. CDR1 MNHEY and CDR2 SVGEGT are derived from the germline V gene. The library was obtained by the immunoSEQ multiplex PCR assay. In its TCRdb copy, this immuneACCESS table keeps in-frame sequences only and misses some clones. Where compared with another copy, unresolved V genes explain less than half of these, and the others have no known cause. The sample table records 150,000 to 200,000 clones; 90% of these occur just once. 1.2% to 1.5% of the sample goes to the ten largest clones. On this clone itself: This receptor's antigen is unknown. Base qualities are not provided; no much larger clone lies one nucleotide away.

The rearrangement combines TRBV6-2 or TRBV6-3 with TRBJ1-5; no confident D gene assignment can be made. This TCR was recovered from a woman in her forties or fifties in good health. Sample: blood. In nucleotides, the sequence is TGTGCCAGCAGTTACTCGAGCGCTCCCAATCAGCCCCAGCATTTT. Its protein reads: CASSYSSAPNQPQHF.